The 13 T cell receptor beta chains given below trace back to one sample, sequenced in a study of blood T cell repertoires in COVID-19. The repertoire was sequenced with immunoSEQ multiplex PCR; TCRdb's copy has only in-frame clones and lacks some. The table lists roughly 250,000 clones, around nine tenths of them singletons. Specimen: PBMCs or T cells enriched from blood (not recorded which). These receptors came from a woman between 50 and 59 years old who had recovered from COVID-19.

The CDR3 bases are TGTGCCAGCAGGCTGGGTTTCAGGTCCGGGGAGCTGTTTTTT. Encoded protein: CASRLGFRSGELFF. The V call is TRBV27, the J call TRBJ2-2; D is undetermined. The germline gives CDR1 MNHEY, CDR2 SMNVEV (reference sequence). Trimming cost V 6 bases and J 6 bases, with 14 bases left between them. The CDR3 has 14 amino acids.

This chain links TRBV4-3 with TRBJ1-5, with unresolved D. The CDR3 contains 14 residues. Germline CDR1 and CDR2: LGHNA and YSLEER. V was shortened by 0 bases and J by 6 bases, with 9 bases between the two germline ends. The CDR3 region is CASSQDVWSQPQHF. In DNA form, the CDR3 reads TGCGCCAGCAGCCAAGATGTATGGAGTCAGCCCCAGCATTTT.

V gene TRBV28 combines with J gene TRBJ1-3; 8 positions match TRBD1. V was pared by 7 bases and J by 7 bases, with 6 bases of the junction left unmatched. This CDR3 is built from 13 residues. Germline V lookup: CDR1 MDHEN, CDR2 SYDVKM. The CDR3 loop reads CASTGQGFNTIYF. In DNA, the CDR3 is TGTGCCAGCACCGGACAGGGCTTCAACACCATATATTTT.

Remarks on this clone: At one of its ends the junction is not consistent with the germline gene, which may arise from a read error. V is TRBV24-1 and J is TRBJ1-1; D uncertain. From germline, CDR1 is KGHDR and CDR2 SFDVKD. The CDR3 has 13 amino acids. The CDR3 coding sequence is TGTGCCACCGGTGACAACACCAACACTGAAGCTTTCTTT. Protein: CATGDNTNTEAFF.

The chain combines TRBV5-8 with TRBJ2-4; D remains unclear. This CDR3 comprises 16 residues. The ends were cut back, 4 bases at V and 2 bases at J, with 16 bases in the middle. Per germline, CDR1 SGHTS and CDR2 YDEGEE. The CDR3 coding sequence is TGTGCCAGCAGCACTTCCAAGGTCGGGTCCAAAAACATTCAGTACTTC. Protein product: CASSTSKVGSKNIQYF.

The CDR3 DNA reads TGTGCCAGCCGCTTAACAGGGGGCCGAACTGAAGCTTTCTTT. Its translation: CASRLTGGRTEAFF. The J gene is TRBJ1-1, the V gene TRBV14, with TRBD1 identical over 9 bases. This CDR3 has 14 residues. The germline V gene encodes CDR1 SGHDN and CDR2 FVKESK. V trimming: 8 bases; J trimming: 5 bases; junction bases outside the gene matches: 9. The variable domain in full, completed from reference TRBV14 and TRBJ1-1, reads EAGVTQFPSHSVIEKGQTVTLRCDPISGHDNLYWYRRVMGKEIKFLLHFVKESKQDESGMPNNRFLAERTGGTYSTLKVQPAELEDSGVYFCASRLTGGRTEAFFGQGTRLTVV.

The J gene is TRBJ2-7, the V gene TRBV4-2; D is possibly TRBD2 (6 bases). The CDR3 spans 15 residues. Trimming pared 0 bases from V and 0 bases from J, leaving 9 bases between. Germline V gene data show CDR1 as LGHNA and CDR2 as YNFKEQ. The CDR3 spells CASSQEAGSSYEQYF. The CDR3 DNA follows: TGTGCCAGCAGCCAAGAAGCCGGGAGCTCCTACGAGCAGTACTTC.

The chain uses TRBV7-2 and TRBJ1-1, with D possibly matching TRBD1 (5 bases). Trimming took off 1 base at V and 10 bases at J, with 16 bases between the two ends. The CDR3 runs 14 residues. CDR1 and CDR2 from the germline V gene are SGHTA and FQGNSA. In DNA form, the CDR3 reads TGTGCCAGCAGCTTAGTCGCCAGGGATTTAGCAGCTTTCTTT. This gives the protein CASSLVARDLAAFF.

The chain recombines TRBV5-4 with TRBJ2-2; TRBD2 matches at 7 bases. With V trimmed by 2 bases and J by 5 bases, 6 bases remained unmatched. Germline CDR1 and CDR2: SGHNT and YYREEE (reference sequence). CDR3 length: 15 residues. As DNA, the CDR3 is TGTGCCAGCAGCTTAGCGGGGTTACCGACCGGGGAGCTGTTTTTT. Amino acids: CASSLAGLPTGELFF.

The chain is built from TRBV19 and TRBJ2-3; tentatively, D is TRBD2 (5 bases). The CDR3 length is 13 residues. CDR1 is LNHDA, CDR2 SQIVND, per germline (reference sequence). V was pared by 7 bases and J by 4 bases, with 12 bases between. CDR3 bases: TGTGCCAGTAAGATGAGGGTGGCAGATACGCAGTATTTT. It codes for CASKMRVADTQYF.

The chain uses TRBV11-2 and TRBJ2-3, with 8 positions matching TRBD2. The V gene's germline CDR1 is SGHAT and CDR2 FQNNGV. CDR3 length: 15 residues. V gave up 3 bases and J gave up 8 bases; unmatched junction bases: 10. The CDR3 here is CASSLQSGGGGTQYF. In DNA, the CDR3 is TGTGCCAGCAGCTTGCAAAGCGGGGGAGGGGGTACGCAGTATTTT.

This clone occurred once. The chain couples TRBV7-2 to TRBJ1-4; 11 bases agree with TRBD1. The V and J ends lost 6 bases and 8 bases, in that order; junction bases with no gene match: 2. CDR1 and CDR2 (germline): SGHTA, FQGNSA. This CDR3 spans 13 amino acids. The CDR3 region is CASRGDRGEKLFF. The DNA for the CDR3 is TGTGCCAGCAGGGGGGACAGGGGGGAAAAACTGTTTTTT.

This rearrangement joins TRBV5-1 to TRBJ2-3; possibly TRBD2 for D (6 bases). V dropped 1 base and J dropped 0 bases, with 12 bases sitting between them. The V gene's germline CDR1 is SGHRS and CDR2 YFSETQ. The CDR3 consists of 16 residues. The CDR3 protein is CASSLWSGRSTDTQYF. CDR3 coding DNA: TGCGCCAGCAGCTTGTGGAGCGGGCGGAGCACAGATACGCAGTATTTT.